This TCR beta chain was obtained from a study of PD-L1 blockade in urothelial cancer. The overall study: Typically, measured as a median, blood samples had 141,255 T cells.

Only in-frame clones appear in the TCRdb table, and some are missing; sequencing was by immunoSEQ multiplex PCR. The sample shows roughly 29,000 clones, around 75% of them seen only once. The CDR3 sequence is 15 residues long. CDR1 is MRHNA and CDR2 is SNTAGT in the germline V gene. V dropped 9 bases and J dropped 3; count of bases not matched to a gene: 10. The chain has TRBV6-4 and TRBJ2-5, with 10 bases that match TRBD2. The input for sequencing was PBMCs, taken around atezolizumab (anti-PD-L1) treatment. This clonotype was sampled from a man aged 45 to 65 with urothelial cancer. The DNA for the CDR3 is TGTGCCAGTCGGAAGCGGGAGGGCCCGGAAGAGACCCAGTACTTC. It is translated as CASRKREGPEETQYF.